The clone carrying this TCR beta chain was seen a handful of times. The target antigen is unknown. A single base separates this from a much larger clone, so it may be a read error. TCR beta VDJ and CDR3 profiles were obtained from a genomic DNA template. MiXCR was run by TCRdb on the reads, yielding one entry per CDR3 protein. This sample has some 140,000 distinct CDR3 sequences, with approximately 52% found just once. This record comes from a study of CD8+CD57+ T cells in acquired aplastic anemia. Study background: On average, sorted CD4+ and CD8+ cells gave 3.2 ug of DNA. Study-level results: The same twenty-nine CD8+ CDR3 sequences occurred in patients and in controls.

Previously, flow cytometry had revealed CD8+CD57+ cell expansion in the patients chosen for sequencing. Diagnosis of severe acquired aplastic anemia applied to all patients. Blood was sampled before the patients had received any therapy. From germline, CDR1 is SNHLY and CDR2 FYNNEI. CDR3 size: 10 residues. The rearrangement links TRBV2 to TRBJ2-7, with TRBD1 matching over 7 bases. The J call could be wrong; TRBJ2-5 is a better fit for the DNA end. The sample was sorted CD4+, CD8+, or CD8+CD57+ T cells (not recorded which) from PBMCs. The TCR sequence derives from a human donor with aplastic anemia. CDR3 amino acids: CAGRGKTQYF. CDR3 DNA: TGTGCCGGCAGGGGGAAGACCCAGTACTTC.